One T cell receptor (beta chain) is described in this entry. No cognate antigen has been identified for it. Nothing much larger sits one base from this clone, and base qualities are not available. This entry comes from a study of T cell responses to AZD1222 COVID-19 vaccine (dated by TCRdb to the early 2020s). About the investigation overall: A total of just over 230 trial participants underwent TCR sequencing, of whom roughly 210 had received two doses of AZD1222 and about 25 had received two doses of the MenACWY control vaccine. Enrollment into the trials was organized by age into subgroups of 18-55, 56-69 and 70-plus years, and those subgroups contained roughly 140, 27 and 60 TCR-sequenced participants, respectively.

The time point label, read with the paper, signifies: about 28 days (+/-7) after the second vaccine dose. Because spike-specific TCR depth and breadth did not differ between the two schedules, AZD1222 recipients who got a second dose at roughly 4 weeks were pooled with those who got a second dose at roughly 12 weeks. The vaccinee samples were drawn from two UK trials, COV001 and COV002, one of which was a single-blind randomized controlled phase 2/3 trial testing AZD1222 (ChAdOx1 nCoV-19) in healthy adults. For TCRbeta chain sequencing, PBMC samples from trial participants were taken at day 0 and at day 28 after the second dose. CDR1 and CDR2 are read off the germline V gene as MRHNA and SNTAGT. From its cysteine to its phenylalanine, the CDR3 spans 15 amino acids. The DNA shown is the 45-base CDR3, in frame from base 1. Clipping removes 3 bases from V and 4 bases from J, with 5 as the unmatched junction base count.

What the authors observed across the whole study: The 56-69-year group was small, and its depth increase did not reach significance, likely because of low power. Spike-specific TCR breadth and depth rose significantly after two AZD1222 doses compared with day 0 and with MenACWY recipients. The vaccine-associated CD4 TCRs covered the entire spike protein, and the dominant responses fell in regions 160-218 and 743-854. Epitopes outside the regions mutated in the B.1.351 and B.1.1.7 variants were reportedly recognized by nearly half of the unique spike-specific TCRs. Most participants were white British and females outnumbered males, and the authors suggested that clonal diversity may have been underestimated. Because no samples from the day 14 peak response were available, repertoires could be characterized only after the peak T cell response. Only six AZD1222 recipients were SARS-CoV-2 seropositive at baseline, limiting conclusions about previously exposed vaccinees.

The CDR3 regions of human TCRbeta chains were analyzed by immunosequencing. For the original study's pipeline: TCRs in the repertoires were compared against a reference library of SARS-CoV-2-specific TCRs that had been generated with the MIRA antigen-specificity platform. Breadth was defined as the fraction of unique TCRs that were SARS-CoV-2-associated, and depth was defined as the fraction of total T cells that were SARS-CoV-2-associated. Using the MIRA data, every spike-specific TCR was mapped to the spike region that the TCR reacted to and assigned to either a CD4 or a CD8 class. Log10-transformed breadth and depth values were compared by one-way ANOVA with Sidak's multiple comparisons tests. What TCRdb holds here is the immuneACCESS table cut down to in-frame rearrangements. Part of the clones is not present; checked against another copy, under half of the missing clones reflect an unresolved V gene, and the others are unexplained. V, J and clone size reflect that table, while D and trimming were determined from the DNA. This sample lists 180,000 or so clones; approximately 95% were detected once. The ten biggest clones cover 1% of the sample.

This receptor was obtained from an adult who received the AZD1222 COVID-19 vaccine. The rearranged chain carries TRBV6-4 and TRBJ2-3; 9 central bases correspond to TRBD2. The sample in question was peripheral blood, obtained 28 days after the second AZD1222 dose. Read as DNA, the sequence is TGTGCCAGCAGTGAGAGGCGGGGGGGCCCAGATACGCAGTATTTT. Translated, it gives CASSERRGGPDTQYF.